The 13 T cell receptor beta chains given below trace back to one sample, sequenced in a study of CD8 T cells in ankylosing spondylitis. TCRdb re-called the 5' RACE reads through MiXCR, storing one row per CDR3 protein. The table shows about 240,000 distinct CDR3 sequences, with 8.6% occurring only once. Sequencing used blood, either unsorted or a sorted T cell fraction (not recorded which). The origin of the receptors is a male donor with ankylosing spondylitis or in good health (not recorded which).

This clonotype has a count of ten or more. CDR3 region: CAIWDSGGELFF. The CDR3 DNA reads as TGTGCCATCTGGGACTCTGGCGGGGAGCTGTTTTTT. The chain joins TRBV12-3 or TRBV12-4 to TRBJ2-2; a weak D match, TRBD2 (6 bases). Trimming pared 10 bases from V and 7 bases from J, leaving 13 bases between. This CDR3 has 12 residues.

The chain carries TRBV12-3 or TRBV12-4 and TRBJ2-5, with 14 positions matching TRBD2. After removal of 2 bases from V and 10 bases from J, the junction contained 9 bases not matched to a gene. This CDR3 is 16 amino acids long. The CDR3 region has the DNA TGTGCCAGCAGTTTATTGGGGGAGGGACTAGCGGGAGTCCAGTACTTC. Its translation is CASSLLGEGLAGVQYF.

This clonotype showed up many times. The chain carries TRBV5-1 and TRBJ2-2; TRBD1 agrees at 9 bases. J was trimmed by 3 bases and V by 2 bases; bases with no gene match: 2. This CDR3 has 15 residues. Germline values: CDR1 SGHRS, CDR2 YFSETQ. The CDR3 bases are TGCGCCAGCAGCTTTAGGACAGGGGACACCGGGGAGCTGTTTTTT. It yields the protein CASSFRTGDTGELFF.

This clonotype was observed many times. V and J are TRBV11-2 and TRBJ2-1; the match to TRBD2 covers 15 bases. This CDR3 contains 21 residues. CDR1 is SGHAT, CDR2 FQNNGV, per germline. J lost 7 bases, V lost 0 bases, and 16 bases had no gene match. The CDR3 region is CASSLDGTSGRPIPFKNEQFF. DNA for the CDR3: TGTGCCAGCAGCTTAGATGGGACTAGCGGGAGGCCGATACCATTTAAGAATGAGCAGTTCTTC. The full variable domain, its missing parts supplied by reference TRBV11-2 and TRBJ2-1, is EAGVAQSPRYKIIEKRQSVAFWCNPISGHATLYWYQQILGQGPKLLIQFQNNGVVDDSQLPKDRFSAERLKGVDSTLKIQPAKLEDSAVYLCASSLDGTSGRPIPFKNEQFFGPGTRLTVL.

The V gene is TRBV5-1, the J gene TRBJ2-1; D unclear. Trimming took 5 bases from V and 0 from J, leaving 12 bases between them. CDR3 length: 15 residues. Germline CDR1 SGHRS, CDR2 YFSETQ. The CDR3 spells CASRPLGGSYNEQFF. For the CDR3, the DNA is TGCGCCAGCAGACCCCTAGGTGGCTCCTACAATGAGCAGTTCTTC.

This clonotype was recorded at least ten times. The genes are TRBV20-1 and TRBJ2-7; 10 bases agree with TRBD2. The CDR3 is 13 residues long. Germline lookup yields CDR1 DFQATT and CDR2 SNEGSKA (reference sequence). The junction had 3 bases not matched to a gene; V was cut back by 6 bases and J by 1 base. The CDR3 is CSAGTSVSYEQYF. CDR3 sequence (DNA): TGCAGTGCAGGGACTAGCGTATCCTACGAGCAGTACTTC.

This clonotype appeared a few times. CDR3 amino acids: CASSPSGGIKETQYF. The CDR3 region has the DNA TGTGCCAGCAGCCCTAGCGGGGGGATTAAAGAGACCCAGTACTTC. The rearrangement links TRBV7-6 to TRBJ2-5; 11 positions match TRBD2. V was pared by 5 bases and J by 3 bases, with 5 bases of the junction left unmatched. The CDR3 contains 15 residues. Looked up from germline, CDR1 is SGHVS and CDR2 is FNYEAQ.

This chain uses TRBV10-3 with TRBJ1-2; no firm D call. The germline CDR1 and CDR2 sequences are ENHRY and SYGVKD. The length of the CDR3 is 13 residues. The ends were cut back, 7 bases at V and 1 base at J, with 10 bases in the middle. CDR3 coding DNA: TGTGCCATCATGGGTCCCGATAACTATGGCTACACCTTC. Its protein product is CAIMGPDNYGYTF.

This chain connects TRBV20-1 to TRBJ2-2; 9 bases are shared with TRBD2. Germline V gene data show CDR1 as DFQATT and CDR2 as SNEGSKA (reference sequence). The CDR3 consists of 14 residues. V dropped 7 bases and J dropped 6; count of bases not matched to a gene: 9. This chain's CDR3 is CSVGSGRVSGELFF. CDR3 nucleotides: TGCAGTGTTGGTAGCGGGAGAGTATCCGGGGAGCTGTTTTTT.

This clonotype was picked up a small number of times. The CDR3 DNA reads TGCAGCGTTGAACAGGACTATTACAATGAGCAGTTCTTC. Its protein product is CSVEQDYYNEQFF. The chain links TRBV29-1 to TRBJ2-1, with D tentatively TRBD2 (6 bases). Germline-derived CDR1 and CDR2 are SQVTM and ANQGSEA. CDR3 length: 13 residues. The V and J ends lost 2 bases and 4 bases respectively, with 9 bases between them.

The chain employs TRBV4-2 and TRBJ1-1; D ambiguous. V lost 1 base and J lost 12, with 12 bases in between. The CDR3 has 12 amino acids. The germline gives CDR1 LGHNA, CDR2 YNFKEQ. The CDR3 DNA reads TGTGCCAGCAGCCAAGGAACAGCGCCTTCTTTCTTT. It is translated as CASSQGTAPSFF.

This clonotype was recorded a few times. It may be a read error: a sequence one base away is much more abundant. V and J are TRBV3-1 and TRBJ2-2, with a possible D match to TRBD2 (5 bases). Germline V lookup: CDR1 LGHDT, CDR2 YNNKEL (reference sequence). This CDR3 region has 18 residues. The CDR3, as DNA: TGTGCCACCAGCCAAGAAAGGCTAGGGAGAGAGAACACCGGGGAGCTGTTTTTT. This sequence encodes CATSQERLGRENTGELFF. The full variable domain, in which reference TRBV3-1 and TRBJ2-2 provide the parts outside the CDR3, is DTAVSQTPKYLVTQMGNDKSIKCEQNLGHDTMYWYKQDSKKFLKIMFSYNNKELIINETVPNRFSPKSPDKAHLNLHINSLELGDSAVYFCATSQERLGRENTGELFFGEGSRLTVL.

There are many counts of this clonotype. The chain links TRBV3-1 to TRBJ1-4; D gene unclear. CDR1 LGHDT and CDR2 YNNKEL come from the germline V gene (reference sequence). The CDR3 is made up of 13 amino acids. V lost 1 base, J lost 8 bases, and 8 bases lay in between. CDR3 bases: TGTGCCAGCAGCCAAGTCAGTAAGGAAAAACTGTTTTTT. This translates into CASSQVSKEKLFF.